This is a list of T cell receptor beta chains from one sample in a study of CD8 T cells in ankylosing spondylitis. Via MiXCR, TCRdb re-called the 5' RACE reads, giving one row per CDR3 protein. Among some 330,000 distinct CDR3 sequences listed, 6.5% to 10% were seen once. Sequencing was performed on blood, either unsorted or a sorted T cell fraction (not recorded which). The receptors derive from a male donor with ankylosing spondylitis. CDR3s include the opening cysteine and the closing phenylalanine or tryptophan. The D gene is left open where the match is weak. Size tells how often a clone was seen (once, few, many) or the class of an expanded clone, and some rows leave it out.

cdr3_length	j_call	v_call	d_call	clone_size	cdr3_nt	cdr3_aa
13	TRBJ2-7	TRBV7-9	.	many	TGTGCCAGCAGCTTCGGGGTTCCCTACGAGCAGTACTTC	CASSFGVPYEQYF
17	TRBJ2-2	TRBV15	TRBD2	.	TGTGCCCCATCTGGGCCAGCGGGAGAGGGGGACACCGGGGAGCTGTTTTTT	CAPSGPAGEGDTGELFF
9	TRBJ1-5	TRBV6-1	.	many	TGTGCCGCGGATTGGCCCCAGCATTTT	CAADWPQHF
17	TRBJ1-5	TRBV7-9	.	many	TGTGCCAGCAGCGGACGTTTGGGGGCGGACAGCAATCAGCCCCAGCATTTT	CASSGRLGADSNQPQHF
16	TRBJ2-5	TRBV11-3	.	once	TGTGCCAGCAGCCACTTCGACAGTATGGGCGATGAGACCCAGTACTTC	CASSHFDSMGDETQYF
15	TRBJ1-2	TRBV30	TRBD1	many	TGTGCCTGGAGTGGAGGACAGGGTCTGAGCTATGGCTACACCTTC	CAWSGGQGLSYGYTF
13	TRBJ2-5	TRBV29-1	.	.	TGCAGCGTTGAAGAAGGGGGGGGGGAGACCCAGTACTTC	CSVEEGGGETQYF
14	TRBJ2-3	TRBV18	.	few	TGTGCCAGCTCAACGGGGGCCCGGACAGATACGCAGTATTTT	CASSTGARTDTQYF
20	TRBJ2-1	TRBV12-3/TRBV12-4	TRBD2	.	TGTGCCAGCAGTTTCCTATTGGGACTAGCGGGAGTTATGGGGCTCAATGAGCAGTTCTTC	CASSFLLGLAGVMGLNEQFF
14	TRBJ1-4	TRBV6-1	TRBD1	.	TGTGCCAGCACCGAGGGGGCCCGAGGAGAAAAACTGTTTTTT	CASTEGARGEKLFF
13	TRBJ1-1	TRBV5-1	.	few	TGCGCCAGCAGCTTGGCACAGAACACTGAAGCTTTCTTT	CASSLAQNTEAFF
15	TRBJ2-3	TRBV28	.	few	TGTGCCAGCTTCGAGGTTTGGGGTCGGGCAGATACGCAGTATTTT	CASFEVWGRADTQYF